This T cell receptor beta chain was sequenced in a study of shared clonotypes between healthy human individuals. The CDR3 extends over 15 amino acids. The V and J ends lost 6 bases and 0 bases respectively, with 11 bases between them. CDR1 and CDR2 (germline): SNHLY, FYNNEI. Using immunoSEQ multiplex PCR, the repertoire was profiled, and TCRdb retains in-frame clones only, with some absent. The sample consists of about 120,000 clones, about two thirds of them appearing once. Source material: memory CD8+ T cells sorted from blood. The subset here: CD45RO+ cells pooled with CCR7-negative TemRA cells. This sequence originates from a woman aged 25 to 45 in good health. This chain joins TRBV2 and TRBJ1-4; no definite D call. This chain's CDR3 is CASRQPAATNEKLFF. The CDR3 coding sequence is TGTGCCAGCAGACAACCAGCAGCAACTAATGAAAAACTGTTTTTT.